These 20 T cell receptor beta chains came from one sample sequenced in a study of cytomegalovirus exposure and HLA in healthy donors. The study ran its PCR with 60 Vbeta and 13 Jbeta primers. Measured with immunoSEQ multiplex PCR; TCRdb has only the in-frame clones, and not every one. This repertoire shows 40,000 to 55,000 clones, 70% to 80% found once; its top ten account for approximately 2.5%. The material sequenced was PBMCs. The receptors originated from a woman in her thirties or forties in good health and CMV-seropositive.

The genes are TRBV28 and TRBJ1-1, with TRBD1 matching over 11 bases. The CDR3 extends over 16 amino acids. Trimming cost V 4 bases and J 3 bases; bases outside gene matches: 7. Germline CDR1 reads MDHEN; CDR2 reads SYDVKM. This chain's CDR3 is CASSSPDRGRDTEAFF. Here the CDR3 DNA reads TGTGCCAGCAGTTCCCCGGACAGGGGGCGGGACACTGAAGCTTTCTTT.

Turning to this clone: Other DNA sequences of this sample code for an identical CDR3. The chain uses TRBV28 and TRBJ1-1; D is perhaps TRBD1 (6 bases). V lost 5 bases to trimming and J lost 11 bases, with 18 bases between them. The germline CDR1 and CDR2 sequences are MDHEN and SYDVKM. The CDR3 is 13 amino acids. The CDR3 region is CASSEGRGVVAFF. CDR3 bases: TGTGCCAGCAGTGAGGGCAGGGGCGTTGTGGCTTTCTTT.

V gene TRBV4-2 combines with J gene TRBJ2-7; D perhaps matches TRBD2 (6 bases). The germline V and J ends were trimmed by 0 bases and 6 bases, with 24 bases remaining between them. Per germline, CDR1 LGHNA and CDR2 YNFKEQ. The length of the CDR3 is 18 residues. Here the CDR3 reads CASSQDLGVGTAGREQYF. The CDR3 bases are TGTGCCAGCAGCCAAGATCTGGGTGTGGGGACCGCGGGACGCGAGCAGTACTTC.

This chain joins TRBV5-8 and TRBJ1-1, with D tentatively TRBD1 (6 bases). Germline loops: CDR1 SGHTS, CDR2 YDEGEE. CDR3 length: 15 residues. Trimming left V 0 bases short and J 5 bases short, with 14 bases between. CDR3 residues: CASSLGTVRETEAFF. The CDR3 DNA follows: TGTGCCAGCAGCTTGGGGACAGTGAGGGAGACTGAAGCTTTCTTT.

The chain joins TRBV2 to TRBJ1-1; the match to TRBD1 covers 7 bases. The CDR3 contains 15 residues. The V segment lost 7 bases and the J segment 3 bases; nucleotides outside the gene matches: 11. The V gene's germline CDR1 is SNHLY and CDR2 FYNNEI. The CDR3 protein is CASILGQPTDTEAFF. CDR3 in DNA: TGTGCCAGCATACTGGGACAGCCGACGGACACTGAAGCTTTCTTT.

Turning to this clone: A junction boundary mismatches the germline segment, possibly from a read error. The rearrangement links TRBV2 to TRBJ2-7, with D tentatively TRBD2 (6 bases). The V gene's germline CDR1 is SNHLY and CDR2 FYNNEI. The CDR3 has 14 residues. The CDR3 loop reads CASSEAGKYGGDLF. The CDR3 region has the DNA TGTGCCAGCAGTGAAGCGGGGAAGTACGGCGGGGACCTCTTC.

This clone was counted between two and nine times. CDR3 nucleotides: TGTGCCAGCAGTTTAGGAGGGTCTAGAACAAACACTGAAGCTTTCTTT. Protein product: CASSLGGSRTNTEAFF. The gene calls are TRBV28 and TRBJ1-1; no firm D call. The length of the CDR3 is 16 residues. Germline CDR1 and CDR2: MDHEN and SYDVKM. V was trimmed by 2 bases and J by 2 bases, leaving 15 bases between them. The full variable domain, its missing parts supplied by reference TRBV28 and TRBJ1-1, is DVKVTQSSRYLVKRTGEKVFLECVQDMDHENMFWYRQDPGLGLRLIYFSYDVKMKEKGDIPEGYSVSREKKERFSLILESASTNQTSMYLCASSLGGSRTNTEAFFGQGTRLTVV.

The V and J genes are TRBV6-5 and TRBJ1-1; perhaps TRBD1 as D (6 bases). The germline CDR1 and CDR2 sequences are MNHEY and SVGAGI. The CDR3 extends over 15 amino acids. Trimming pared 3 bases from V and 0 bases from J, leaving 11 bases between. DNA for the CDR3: TGTGCCAGCAGTTATGGGGGGGCGTTGAACACTGAAGCTTTCTTT. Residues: CASSYGGALNTEAFF.

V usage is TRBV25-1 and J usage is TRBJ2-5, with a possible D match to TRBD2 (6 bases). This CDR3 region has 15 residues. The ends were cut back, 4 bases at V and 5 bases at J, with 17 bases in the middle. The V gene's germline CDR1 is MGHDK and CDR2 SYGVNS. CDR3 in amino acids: CASSAGEWPRETQYF. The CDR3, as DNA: TGTGCCAGCAGTGCGGGGGAATGGCCTCGGGAGACCCAGTACTTC.

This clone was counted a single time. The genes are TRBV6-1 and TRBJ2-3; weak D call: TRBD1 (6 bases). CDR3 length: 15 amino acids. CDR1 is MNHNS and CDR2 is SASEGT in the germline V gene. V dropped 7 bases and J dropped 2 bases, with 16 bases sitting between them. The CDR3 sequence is CASIGTSGYTDTQYF. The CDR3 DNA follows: TGTGCCAGCATAGGGACATCAGGATACACAGATACGCAGTATTTT.

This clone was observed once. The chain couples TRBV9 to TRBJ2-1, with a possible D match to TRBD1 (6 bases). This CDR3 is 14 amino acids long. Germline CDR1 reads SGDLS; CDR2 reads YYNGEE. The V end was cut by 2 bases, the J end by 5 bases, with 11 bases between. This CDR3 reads CASSVTYRDNEQFF. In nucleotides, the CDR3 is TGTGCCAGCAGCGTGACTTACAGGGACAATGAGCAGTTCTTC.

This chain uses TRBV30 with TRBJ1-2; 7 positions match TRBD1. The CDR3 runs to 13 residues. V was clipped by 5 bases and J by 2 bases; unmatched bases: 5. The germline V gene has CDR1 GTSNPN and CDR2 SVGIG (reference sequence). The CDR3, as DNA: TGTGCCTGGGCCGGGACAGCCAACTATGGCTACACCTTC. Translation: CAWAGTANYGYTF.

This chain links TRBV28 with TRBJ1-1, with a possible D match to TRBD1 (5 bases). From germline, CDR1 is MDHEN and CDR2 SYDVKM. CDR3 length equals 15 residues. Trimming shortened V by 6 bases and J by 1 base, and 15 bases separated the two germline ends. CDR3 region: CASRPWGVKNTEAFF. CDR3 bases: TGTGCCAGCAGGCCCTGGGGGGTCAAGAACACTGAAGCTTTCTTT. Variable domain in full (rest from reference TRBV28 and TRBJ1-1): DVKVTQSSRYLVKRTGEKVFLECVQDMDHENMFWYRQDPGLGLRLIYFSYDVKMKEKGDIPEGYSVSREKKERFSLILESASTNQTSMYLCASRPWGVKNTEAFFGQGTRLTVV.

CDR3 bases: TGTGCCAGCAGTGACCCCCTAGCGGGGGAGACCCAGTACTTC. Its protein product is CASSDPLAGETQYF. The rearrangement joins TRBV2 to TRBJ2-5; 9 nucleotides line up with TRBD2. CDR1 SNHLY and CDR2 FYNNEI come from the germline V gene. V shed 3 bases and J 5 bases; nucleotides not matched to a gene: 4. The CDR3 sequence is 14 residues long.

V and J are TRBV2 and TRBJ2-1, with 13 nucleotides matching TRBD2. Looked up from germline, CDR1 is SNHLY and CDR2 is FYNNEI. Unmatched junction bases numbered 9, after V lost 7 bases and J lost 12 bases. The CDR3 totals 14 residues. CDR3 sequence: CASTWTSGGGGQFF. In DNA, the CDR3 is TGTGCCAGCACATGGACTAGCGGGGGCGGCGGGCAGTTCTTC. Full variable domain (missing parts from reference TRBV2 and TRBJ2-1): EPEVTQTPSHQVTQMGQEVILRCVPISNHLYFYWYRQILGQKVEFLVSFYNNEISEKSEIFDDQFSVERPDGSNFTLKIRSTKLEDSAMYFCASTWTSGGGGQFFGPGTRLTVL.

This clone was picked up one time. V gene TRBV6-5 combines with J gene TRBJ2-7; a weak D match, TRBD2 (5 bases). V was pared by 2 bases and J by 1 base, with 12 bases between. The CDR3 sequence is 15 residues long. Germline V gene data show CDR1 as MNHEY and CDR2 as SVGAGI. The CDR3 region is CASSYGADSSYEQYF. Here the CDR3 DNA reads TGTGCCAGCAGTTACGGAGCGGATAGTTCCTACGAGCAGTACTTC.

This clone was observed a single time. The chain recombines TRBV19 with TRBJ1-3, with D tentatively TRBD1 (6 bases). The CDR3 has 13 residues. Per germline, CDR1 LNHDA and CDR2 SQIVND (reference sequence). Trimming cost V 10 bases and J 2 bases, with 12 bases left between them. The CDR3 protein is CATQTGTGNTIYF. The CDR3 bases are TGTGCCACCCAAACAGGGACTGGAAACACCATATATTTT.

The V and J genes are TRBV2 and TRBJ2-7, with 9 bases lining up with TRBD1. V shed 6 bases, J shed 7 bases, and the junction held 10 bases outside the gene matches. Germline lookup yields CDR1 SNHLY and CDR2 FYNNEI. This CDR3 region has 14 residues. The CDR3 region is CASRPGQGGWEQYF. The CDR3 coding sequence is TGTGCCAGCAGGCCGGGACAGGGCGGTTGGGAGCAGTACTTC.

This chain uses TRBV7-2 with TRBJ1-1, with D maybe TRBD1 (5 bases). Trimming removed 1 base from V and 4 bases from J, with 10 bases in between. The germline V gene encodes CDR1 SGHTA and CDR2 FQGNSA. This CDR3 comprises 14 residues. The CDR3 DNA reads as TGTGCCAGCAGCTTAGGGGGCTCGGGCACTGAAGCTTTCTTT. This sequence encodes CASSLGGSGTEAFF.

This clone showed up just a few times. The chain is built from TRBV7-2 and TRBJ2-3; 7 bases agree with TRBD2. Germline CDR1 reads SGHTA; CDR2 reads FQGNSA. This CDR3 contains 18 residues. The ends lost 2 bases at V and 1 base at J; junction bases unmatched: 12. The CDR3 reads CASSLLGQWAGGTDTQYF. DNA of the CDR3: TGTGCCAGCAGCTTACTAGGCCAGTGGGCGGGGGGCACAGATACGCAGTATTTT.